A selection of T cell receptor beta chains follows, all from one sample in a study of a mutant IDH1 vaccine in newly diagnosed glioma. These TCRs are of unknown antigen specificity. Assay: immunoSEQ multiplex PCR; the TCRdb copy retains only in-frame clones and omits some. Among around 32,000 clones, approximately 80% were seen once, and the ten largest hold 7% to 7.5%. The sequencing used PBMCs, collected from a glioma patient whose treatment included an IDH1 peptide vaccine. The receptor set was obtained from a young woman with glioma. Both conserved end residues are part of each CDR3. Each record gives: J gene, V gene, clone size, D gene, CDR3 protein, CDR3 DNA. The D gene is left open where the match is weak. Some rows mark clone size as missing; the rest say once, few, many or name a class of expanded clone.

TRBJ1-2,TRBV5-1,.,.,CASSSGQTYGYTF,TGCGCCAGCAGCTCCGGACAGACCTATGGCTACACCTTC
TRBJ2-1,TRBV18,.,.,CASSPRGGSYNEQFF,TGTGCCAGCTCACCCAGAGGGGGCTCCTACAATGAGCAGTTCTTC
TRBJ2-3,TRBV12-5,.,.,CASGYLSTDTQYF,TGTGCTAGTGGTTATCTGAGCACAGATACGCAGTATTTT
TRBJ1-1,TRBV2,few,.,CATVLNTEAFF,TGTGCCACCGTATTGAACACTGAAGCTTTCTTT
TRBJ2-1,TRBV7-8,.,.,CASSLAEASSYNEQFF,TGTGCCAGCAGCTTAGCGGAGGCGAGCTCCTACAATGAGCAGTTCTTC
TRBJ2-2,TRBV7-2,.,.,CASSLVAGLNTGELFF,TGTGCCAGCAGCTTAGTTGCGGGCCTGAACACCGGGGAGCTGTTTTTT
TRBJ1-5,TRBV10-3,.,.,CAINPQGPNQPQHF,TGTGCCATCAACCCACAGGGACCCAATCAGCCCCAGCATTTT
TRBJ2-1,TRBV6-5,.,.,CASSYGDNEQFF,TGTGCCAGCAGTTACGGGGACAATGAGCAGTTCTTC
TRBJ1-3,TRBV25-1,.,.,CASSEDVWTSGSGNTIYF,TGTGCCAGCAGTGAAGATGTTTGGACCTCCGGCTCTGGAAACACCATATATTTT
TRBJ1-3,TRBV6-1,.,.,CASSEEHYSGNTIYF,TGTGCCAGCAGTGAAGAACACTACTCTGGAAACACCATATATTTT
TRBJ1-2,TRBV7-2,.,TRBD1,CASSLVPGQGIGYTF,TGTGCCAGCAGCTTAGTCCCGGGACAGGGGATTGGCTACACCTTC
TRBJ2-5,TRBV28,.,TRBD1,CASSFLGTGFQETQYF,TGTGCCAGCAGTTTCCTGGGGACAGGTTTCCAAGAGACCCAGTACTTC
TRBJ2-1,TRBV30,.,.,CAWSVLWGHKTYNEQFF,TGTGCCTGGAGTGTATTATGGGGGCACAAGACATACAATGAGCAGTTCTTC
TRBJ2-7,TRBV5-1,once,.,CASSTTTSYEQYF,TGCGCCAGCAGCACTACGACAAGCTACGAGCAGTACTTC
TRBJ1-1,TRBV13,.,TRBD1,CASSTPGQGRTEAFF,TGTGCCAGCAGCACCCCAGGACAGGGGAGGACTGAAGCTTTCTTT
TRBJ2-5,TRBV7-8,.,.,CASSRPGETQYF,TGTGCCAGCAGCCGACCGGGGGAGACCCAGTACTTC
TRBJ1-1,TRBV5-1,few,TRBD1,CASSQQDRGSEAFF,TGCGCCAGCAGCCAGCAGGACAGGGGGTCTGAAGCTTTCTTT
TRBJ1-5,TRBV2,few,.,CASNRVGNQPQHF,TGTGCCAGCAACAGGGTTGGCAATCAGCCCCAGCATTTT
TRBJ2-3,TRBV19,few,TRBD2,CASSITSGVDTQYF,TGTGCCAGTAGTATAACTAGCGGGGTAGATACGCAGTATTTT
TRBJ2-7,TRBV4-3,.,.,CASSHSDGAYEQYF,TGCGCCAGCAGCCATTCGGACGGAGCCTACGAGCAGTACTTC
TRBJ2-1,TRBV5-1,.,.,CASSLVETGAQFF,TGCGCCAGCAGCTTGGTAGAGACAGGAGCACAGTTCTTC
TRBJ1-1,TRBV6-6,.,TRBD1,CASRFGQGTGEAFF,TGTGCCAGCCGCTTCGGACAGGGTACGGGGGAGGCTTTCTTT
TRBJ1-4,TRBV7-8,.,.,CASSFRGGEKLFF,TGTGCCAGCAGCTTTAGGGGTGGAGAAAAACTGTTTTTT
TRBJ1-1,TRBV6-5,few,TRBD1,CASSFQRTGSTEAFF,TGTGCCAGCAGTTTCCAAAGGACAGGGAGCACTGAAGCTTTCTTT
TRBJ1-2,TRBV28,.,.,CASSSRAFGGYTF,TGTGCCAGCAGTTCACGAGCTTTTGGTGGCTACACCTTC
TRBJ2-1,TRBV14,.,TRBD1,CASSQRTGLSYNEQFF,TGTGCCAGCAGCCAAAGGACAGGGCTCTCCTACAATGAGCAGTTCTTC
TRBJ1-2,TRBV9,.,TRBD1,CASSVGQGSYGYTF,TGTGCCAGCAGCGTAGGACAGGGAAGCTATGGCTACACCTTC
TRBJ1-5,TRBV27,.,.,CASSLGVGNQPQHF,TGTGCCAGCAGTTTAGGGGTTGGCAATCAGCCCCAGCATTTT
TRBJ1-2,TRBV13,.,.,CASSWLYGYTF,TGTGCCAGCAGCTGGCTCTATGGCTACACCTTC
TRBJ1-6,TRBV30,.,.,CAWALNSPLHF,TGTGCCTGGGCGCTGAATTCACCCCTCCACTTT
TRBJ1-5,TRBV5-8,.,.,CASSSGSYSNQPQHF,TGTGCCAGCAGCTCCGGGAGTTATAGCAATCAGCCCCAGCATTTT
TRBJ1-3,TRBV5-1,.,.,CASSLGAPSSGNTIYF,TGCGCCAGCAGCTTAGGGGCCCCGAGCTCTGGAAACACCATATATTTT
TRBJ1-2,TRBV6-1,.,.,CASTLTGFYGYTF,TGTGCCAGCACCTTGACAGGTTTTTATGGCTACACCTTC
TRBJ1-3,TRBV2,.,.,CASSEWSTGNTIYF,TGTGCCAGCAGTGAGTGGTCTACTGGAAACACCATATATTTT
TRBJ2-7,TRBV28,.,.,CASSSSDSEQYF,TGTGCCAGCAGTTCGAGCGATTCCGAGCAGTACTTC